Following are 15 T cell receptor beta chains from one sample sequenced in a study of shared clonotypes between healthy human individuals. Clones were read by immunoSEQ multiplex PCR, and TCRdb kept only the in-frame ones, dropping some. This table has a few million clones, around 94% appearing once. Sequencing input: naive CD4+ T cells sorted from blood. Subset here: CD45RA+ positively selected. Receptor source: a young man in good health.

The chain joins TRBV6-5 to TRBJ2-1; 12 nucleotides line up with TRBD2. CDR3 length: 16 amino acids. The germline gives CDR1 MNHEY, CDR2 SVGAGI. Unmatched junction bases numbered 9, after V lost 4 bases and J lost 8 bases. This CDR3 reads CASSFALAGGKYEQFF. The CDR3 DNA reads TGTGCCAGCAGTTTTGCGCTAGCGGGAGGGAAGTATGAGCAGTTCTTC.

The chain employs TRBV7-2 and TRBJ2-1; 8 nucleotides match TRBD2. Germline CDR1 and CDR2: SGHTA and FQGNSA. V shed 4 bases, J shed 0 bases, and the junction held 2 bases outside the gene matches. CDR3 length equals 15 residues. The CDR3 spells CASSSSGLSYNEQFF. The CDR3 region has the DNA TGTGCCAGCAGCTCTAGCGGGCTCTCCTACAATGAGCAGTTCTTC. Together with reference TRBV7-2 and TRBJ2-1, the CDR3 gives the full variable domain: GAGVSQSPSNKVTEKGKDVELRCDPISGHTALYWYRQSLGQGLEFLIYFQGNSAPDKSGLPSDRFSAERTGGSVSTLTIQRTQQEDSAVYLCASSSSGLSYNEQFFGPGTRLTVL.

This rearrangement joins TRBV7-3 to TRBJ2-1, with 8 bases that match TRBD1. CDR3 length: 15 amino acids. Looked up from germline, CDR1 is SGHTA and CDR2 is FQGTGA. Trimming removed 5 bases from V and 6 bases from J; junction bases left unmatched: 9. The DNA for the CDR3 is TGTGCCAGCAGCGACGGACAGGGCTGGGTCAATGAGCAGTTCTTC. This gives the protein CASSDGQGWVNEQFF.

The chain is built from TRBV7-9 and TRBJ2-7; TRBD2 matches 11 bases. Trimming took 5 bases from V and 0 from J; bases not matched to a gene: 6. Germline V gene data show CDR1 as SEHNR and CDR2 as FQNEAQ (reference sequence). This CDR3 region has 16 residues. The CDR3 DNA sequence: TGTGCCAGCAGCCCGCGACTAGCGGGGAGCTCCTACGAGCAGTACTTC. Amino acids: CASSPRLAGSSYEQYF.

The chain joins TRBV18 to TRBJ1-2; perhaps TRBD1 as D (5 bases). Germline V gene sequence: CDR1 KGHSH, CDR2 LQKENI. The CDR3 extends over 14 amino acids. V gave up 2 bases and J gave up 7 bases, with 14 bases separating them. The CDR3 DNA reads TGTGCCAGCTCACCAGGGGCGGTGACTGCTGGCTACACCTTC. Encoded protein: CASSPGAVTAGYTF.

This clone turned up a few times. J is TRBJ1-3 and V is TRBV30; the D is unclear. Germline V gene sequence: CDR1 GTSNPN, CDR2 SVGIG (reference sequence). The CDR3 contains 11 residues. Trimming pared 2 bases from V and 3 bases from J, leaving 2 bases between. The CDR3 protein is CAWSIGNTIYF. The CDR3 DNA follows: TGTGCCTGGAGTATTGGAAACACCATATATTTT. The full variable domain, rest sourced from reference TRBV30 and TRBJ1-3, is SQTIHQWPATLVQPVGSPLSLECTVEGTSNPNLYWYRQAAGRGLQLLFYSVGIGQISSEVPQNLSASRPQDRQFILSSKKLLLSDSGFYLCAWSIGNTIYFGEGSWLTVV.

This sequence joins TRBV18 and TRBJ2-1; 8 positions agree with TRBD2. Germline-derived CDR1 and CDR2 are KGHSH and LQKENI. The CDR3 length is 18 residues. With V trimmed by 2 bases and J by 5 bases, 14 bases remained unmatched. CDR3 protein: CASSPLLLAAGNNNEQFF. The DNA for the CDR3 is TGTGCCAGCTCACCATTATTACTAGCGGCCGGTAACAACAATGAGCAGTTCTTC. Supplemented by reference TRBV18 and TRBJ2-1, the full variable domain reads NAGVMQNPRHLVRRRGQEARLRCSPMKGHSHVYWYRQLPEEGLKFMVYLQKENIIDESGMPKERFSAEFPKEGPSILRIQQVVRGDSAAYFCASSPLLLAAGNNNEQFFGPGTRLTVL.

The rearrangement uses TRBV25-1 and TRBJ2-5; D remains ambiguous. Per germline, CDR1 MGHDK and CDR2 SYGVNS. Trimming removed 3 bases from V and 5 bases from J, with 10 bases in between. CDR3 length equals 13 residues. The CDR3: CASSDFWGETQYF. The CDR3 DNA reads as TGTGCCAGCAGTGATTTCTGGGGTGAGACCCAGTACTTC.

To note about this clone: Other DNA sequences of this sample code for an identical CDR3. J is TRBJ2-7 and V is TRBV19; 10 positions match TRBD2. Germline V lookup: CDR1 LNHDA, CDR2 SQIVND (reference sequence). The ends lost 1 base at V and 4 bases at J; junction bases unmatched: 4. The CDR3 extends over 15 amino acids. The CDR3 DNA is TGTGCCAGTAGTATAGTGGCTAGCGGGAGTTACGAGCAGTACTTC. Translating gives CASSIVASGSYEQYF.

This chain connects TRBV18 to TRBJ2-7, with D unclear. The CDR3 extends over 14 amino acids. CDR1 KGHSH and CDR2 LQKENI come from the germline V gene. The germline V and J ends were trimmed by 0 bases and 0 bases, with 6 bases remaining between them. The CDR3 reads CASSPPYNSYEQYF. The DNA for the CDR3 is TGTGCCAGCTCACCACCCTACAACTCCTACGAGCAGTACTTC.

This clone was detected only once. The chain recombines TRBV9 with TRBJ2-3; 11 bases agree with TRBD2. V shed 2 bases and J 5 bases; nucleotides not matched to a gene: 7. The germline CDR1 and CDR2 sequences are SGDLS and YYNGEE. This CDR3 region has 16 residues. The CDR3, as DNA: TGTGCCAGCAGCGTGGAACTAGCGGGGGTGGGAGATACGCAGTATTTT. Residues: CASSVELAGVGDTQYF. The variable domain in full, completed from reference TRBV9 and TRBJ2-3, reads DSGVTQTPKHLITATGQRVTLRCSPRSGDLSVYWYQQSLDQGLQFLIQYYNGEERAKGNILERFSAQQFPDLHSELNLSSLELGDSALYFCASSVELAGVGDTQYFGPGTRLTVL.

This clone showed up just once. The V call is TRBV9, the J call TRBJ2-2; TRBD2 agrees at 8 bases. This CDR3 region has 16 residues. Per germline, CDR1 SGDLS and CDR2 YYNGEE. V dropped 0 bases and J dropped 4; count of bases not matched to a gene: 5. The chain's CDR3 is CASSVGASGLTGELFF. The CDR3 DNA is TGTGCCAGCAGCGTAGGGGCTAGCGGGCTCACCGGGGAGCTGTTTTTT. Together with reference TRBV9 and TRBJ2-2, the CDR3 gives the full variable domain: DSGVTQTPKHLITATGQRVTLRCSPRSGDLSVYWYQQSLDQGLQFLIQYYNGEERAKGNILERFSAQQFPDLHSELNLSSLELGDSALYFCASSVGASGLTGELFFGEGSRLTVL.

The chain uses TRBV30 and TRBJ1-3; weak D call: TRBD1 (6 bases). The germline gives CDR1 GTSNPN, CDR2 SVGIG (reference sequence). The CDR3 runs to 14 residues. With 3 bases removed from V and 1 base from J, the gap between germline ends came to 10 bases. The CDR3 region has the DNA TGTGCCTGGAGAGCAGGGGCGTCTGGAAACACCATATATTTT. As protein: CAWRAGASGNTIYF.

The V call is TRBV7-9, the J call TRBJ2-7; D is possibly TRBD2 (5 bases). The CDR3 length is 13 residues. Trimming cost V 1 base and J 5 bases, with 9 bases left between them. CDR1 and CDR2 from the germline V gene are SEHNR and FQNEAQ (reference sequence). DNA for the CDR3: TGTGCCAGCAGCTTAGTAGGGCGGGACGAGCAGTACTTC. Translating gives CASSLVGRDEQYF.

The rearrangement joins TRBV5-1 to TRBJ1-1; 8 nucleotides line up with TRBD1. J gave up 4 bases and V 2 bases, and 7 bases lay outside the gene matches. The CDR3 length is 15 residues. Germline V lookup: CDR1 SGHRS, CDR2 YFSETQ. This CDR3 is CASSFLQGGSTEAFF. CDR3 nucleotides: TGCGCCAGCAGCTTCTTACAGGGGGGGAGCACTGAAGCTTTCTTT.